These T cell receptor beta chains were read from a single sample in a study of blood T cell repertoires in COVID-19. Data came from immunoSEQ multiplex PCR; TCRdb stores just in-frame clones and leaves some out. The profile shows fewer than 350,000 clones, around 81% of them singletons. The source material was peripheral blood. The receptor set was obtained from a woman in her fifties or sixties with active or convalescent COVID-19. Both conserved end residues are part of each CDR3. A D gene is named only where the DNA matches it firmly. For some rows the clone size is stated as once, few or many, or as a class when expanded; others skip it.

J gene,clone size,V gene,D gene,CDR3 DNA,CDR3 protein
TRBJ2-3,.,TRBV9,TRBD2,TGTGCCAGCAGCCCCCGGGGGGGGGCCACAGATACGCAGTATTTT,CASSPRGGATDTQYF
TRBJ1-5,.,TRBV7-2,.,TGTGCCAGCAGCCTCGCTACTTATAGCAATCAGCCCCAGCATTTT,CASSLATYSNQPQHF
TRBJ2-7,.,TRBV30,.,TGTGCCTGGAGGCCGACAGGACCCCCCTCCTACGAGCAGTACTTC,CAWRPTGPPSYEQYF
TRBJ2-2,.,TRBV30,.,TGTGCCTGGGCGGACACCGGGGAGCTGTTTTTT,CAWADTGELFF
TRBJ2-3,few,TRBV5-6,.,TGTGCCAGCAGCCCCGGACTACAAGCGGATACGCAGTATTTT,CASSPGLQADTQYF
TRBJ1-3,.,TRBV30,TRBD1,TGTGCCTGGAGCGGGACAGCGGGAAACACCATATATTTT,CAWSGTAGNTIYF
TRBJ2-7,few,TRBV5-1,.,TGCGCCAGCAGCCCCCATTTAAGACTGAACTCCTACGAGCAGTACTTC,CASSPHLRLNSYEQYF
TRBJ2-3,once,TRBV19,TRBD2,TGTGCCAGTAGTATCGGCGGGGGGCCCCCAGATACGCAGTATTTT,CASSIGGGPPDTQYF
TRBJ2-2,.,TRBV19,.,TGTGCCAGTAGTATACGACAGGTTGACACCGGGGAGCTGTTTTTT,CASSIRQVDTGELFF
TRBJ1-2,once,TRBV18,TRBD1,TGTGCCAGCTCACCGGGACAGGGGGCAGTCTATGGCTACACCTTC,CASSPGQGAVYGYTF
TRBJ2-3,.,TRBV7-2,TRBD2,TGTGCCAGCACCCCCCCAGCGGGGGGCACAGATACGCAGTATTTT,CASTPPAGGTDTQYF
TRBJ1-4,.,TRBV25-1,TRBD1,TGTGCCAGCAGCGGACAGGGGGCAGGCGAAAAACTGTTTTTT,CASSGQGAGEKLFF
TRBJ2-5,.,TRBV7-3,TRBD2,TGTGCCAGCAGCCCAGGGACACGGGGGGGCATAGAGACCCAGTACTTC,CASSPGTRGGIETQYF
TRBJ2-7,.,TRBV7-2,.,TGTGCCAGCAGCTTAGGGCCCTCCTACGAGCAGTACTTC,CASSLGPSYEQYF
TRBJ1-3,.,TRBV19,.,TGTGCCAGTACTATTTACGGCAGGGGTGGAAACACCATATATTTT,CASTIYGRGGNTIYF
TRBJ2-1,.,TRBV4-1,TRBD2,TGCGCCAGCAGCTATGCCAGCGGGGGCCGCTCCTACAATGAGCAGTTCTTC,CASSYASGGRSYNEQFF
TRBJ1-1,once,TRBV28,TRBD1,TGTGCCAGCAGTTTATCCCAGGGGGCTGGGAGTGAAGCTTTCTTT,CASSLSQGAGSEAFF
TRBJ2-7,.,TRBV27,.,TGTGCCAGCAGTTTATCTAGTGTCTACGAGCAGTACTTC,CASSLSSVYEQYF
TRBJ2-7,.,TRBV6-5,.,TGTGCCAGCAGTTACTCCTCTAAGCCGCCCATCTACGAGCAGTACTTC,CASSYSSKPPIYEQYF
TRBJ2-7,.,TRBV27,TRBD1,TGTGCCAGCAGTCCTACGGACAGGGGTGAGGAGCAGTACTTC,CASSPTDRGEEQYF
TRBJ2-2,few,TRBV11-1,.,TGTGCCAGCAGCCTAAGTGGGCAGGACACCGGGGAGCTGTTTTTT,CASSLSGQDTGELFF
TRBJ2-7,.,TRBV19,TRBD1,TGTGCCAGTAGTTTCGGACAGGCCTACGAGCAGTACTTC,CASSFGQAYEQYF
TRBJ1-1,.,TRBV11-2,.,TGTGCCAGCAGCTTATGGGGAACCGGGACATATAACACTGAAGCTTTCTTT,CASSLWGTGTYNTEAFF
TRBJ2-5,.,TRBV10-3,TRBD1,TGTGCCATCGGGCTCCGGGACAGGGACCAAGAGACCCAGTACTTC,CAIGLRDRDQETQYF
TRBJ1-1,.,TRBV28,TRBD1,TGTGCCAGCAGCATTGGACAGGGGGCGGTGGCTTTCTTT,CASSIGQGAVAFF
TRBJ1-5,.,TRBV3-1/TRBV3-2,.,TGTGCCAGCAGCCAAAGTGGCAGTAGCAATCAGCCCCAGCATTTT,CASSQSGSSNQPQHF
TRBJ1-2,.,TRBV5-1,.,TGCGCCAGCAGCTTGTCCTGGGAAGGGGATGGCTACACCTTC,CASSLSWEGDGYTF
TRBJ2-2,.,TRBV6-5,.,TGTGCCAGCAGTTCAAGCGGGACCGGGGAGCTGTTTTTT,CASSSSGTGELFF
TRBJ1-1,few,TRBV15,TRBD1,TGTGCCACCAGCGCCCAGACAGGGGTGACTGAAGCTTTCTTT,CATSAQTGVTEAFF
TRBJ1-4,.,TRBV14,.,TGTGCCAGCAGCCTGTACGGGGTAAAACTGTTTTTT,CASSLYGVKLFF
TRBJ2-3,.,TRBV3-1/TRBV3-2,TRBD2,TGTGCCAGCAGCCCAGAGGAGCGGGGGGGCCTGGATACGCAGTATTTT,CASSPEERGGLDTQYF
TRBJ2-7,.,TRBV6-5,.,TGTGCCAGCAGTTACTCTCGACAGCGCGCTTACGAGCAGTACTTC,CASSYSRQRAYEQYF
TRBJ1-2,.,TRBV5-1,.,TGCGCCAGCAGCCCACGCGGCCAGGGGCTCGTCTATGGCTACACCTTC,CASSPRGQGLVYGYTF
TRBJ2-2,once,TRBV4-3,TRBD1,TGCGCCAGCAGCGGATTCACAGGGGGCTACACCGGGGAGCTGTTTTTT,CASSGFTGGYTGELFF
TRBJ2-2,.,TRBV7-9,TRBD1,TGTGCCAGCAGCTTAAGGGGGCTGGACACCGGGGAGCTGTTTTTT,CASSLRGLDTGELFF
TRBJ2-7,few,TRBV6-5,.,TGTGCCAGCTTCAAAACAGACCACTCCTACGAGCAGTACTTC,CASFKTDHSYEQYF
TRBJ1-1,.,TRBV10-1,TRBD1,TGCGCCAGCAAAGGACAGGGTAACACTGAAGCTTTCTTT,CASKGQGNTEAFF
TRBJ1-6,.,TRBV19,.,TGTGCCAGCCAAAGTATCGGGTCACCCCTCCACTTT,CASQSIGSPLHF
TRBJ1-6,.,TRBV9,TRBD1,TGTGCCAGCAGCCCGACGGGACAGGGAAGTTCACCCCTCCACTTT,CASSPTGQGSSPLHF
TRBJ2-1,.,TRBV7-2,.,TGTGCCAGCAGCTTTTGGGGCAGGGAGCAGTTCTTC,CASSFWGREQFF
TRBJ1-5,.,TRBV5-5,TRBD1,TGTGCCAGCAGCTTGGTACAGGGGAAGCCTCAGCCCCAGCATTTT,CASSLVQGKPQPQHF
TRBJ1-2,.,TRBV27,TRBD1,TGTGCCAGCAGGTTCGCGACAGGGGTTGCGGGCTACACCTTC,CASRFATGVAGYTF